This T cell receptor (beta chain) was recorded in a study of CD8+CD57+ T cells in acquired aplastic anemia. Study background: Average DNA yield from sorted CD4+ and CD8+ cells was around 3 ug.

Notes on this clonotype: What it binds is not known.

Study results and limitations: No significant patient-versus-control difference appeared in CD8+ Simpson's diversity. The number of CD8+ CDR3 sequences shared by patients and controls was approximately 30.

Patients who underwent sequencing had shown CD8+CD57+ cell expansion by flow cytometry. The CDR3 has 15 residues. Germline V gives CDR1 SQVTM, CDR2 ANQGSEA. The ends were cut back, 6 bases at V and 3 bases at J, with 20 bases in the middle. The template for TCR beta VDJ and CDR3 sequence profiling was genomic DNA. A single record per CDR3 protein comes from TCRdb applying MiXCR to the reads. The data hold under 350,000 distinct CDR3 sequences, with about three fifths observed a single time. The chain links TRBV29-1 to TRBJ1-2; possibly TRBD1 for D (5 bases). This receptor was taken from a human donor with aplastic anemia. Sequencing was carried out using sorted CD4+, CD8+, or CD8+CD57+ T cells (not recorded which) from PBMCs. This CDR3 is CSVPGRMGRDYGYTF. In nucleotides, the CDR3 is TGCAGCGTCCCGGGGAGGATGGGGCGCGACTATGGCTACACCTTC.